The subject of this entry is one T cell receptor beta chain. This entry comes from a study of OX40 agonist ivuxolimab in advanced cancers. Germline V gene sequence: CDR1 SGHTA, CDR2 FQGNSA. Trimming cost V 5 bases and J 5 bases; bases outside gene matches: 10. This CDR3 has 15 residues. Assay: immunoSEQ multiplex PCR; the TCRdb copy retains only in-frame clones and omits some. Of about 50,000 clones detected, around 90% appear once; the ten largest clones hold about 0.8%. The chain joins TRBV7-2 to TRBJ1-1; TRBD1 aligns across 8 bases. This clonotype was obtained from an adult with an advanced solid tumor such as melanoma, head and neck, liver or kidney cancer. The sample consisted of CD4+ or CD8+ T cells sorted from blood, taken in a trial of the OX40 agonist ivuxolimab. The chain's CDR3 is CASSKRTGQGTEAFF. Written as DNA, the CDR3 is TGTGCCAGCAGCAAAAGGACAGGGCAGGGGACTGAAGCTTTCTTT.